The TCR beta chain described here comes from a study of blood T cell repertoires in COVID-19. Study information: Acute and convalescent COVID-19 specimens originated in the United States, Italy and Spain. T cells, B-cell-depleted T cells, or PBMCs supplied cDNA or gDNA.

In the original processing: Reference gene primer amplification gave estimated nucleated cell counts. Libraries were prepared by immunoSEQ multiplex PCR; TCRdb keeps only in-frame clonotypes and omits some of them. V and J calls plus clone size are reproduced from that table; the DNA served to infer D and trimming. The sample lists 35,000 to 55,000 clones, 87% occurring once. The CDR3 is made up of 13 amino acids. V lost 6 bases, J lost 9 bases, and 12 bases lay in between. The V call is TRBV12-3 or TRBV12-4, the J call TRBJ1-6; a weak D match, TRBD1 (5 bases). The source of this sequence is a human donor in a cohort sampled during active COVID-19. The sequenced sample was peripheral blood. CDR3 amino acids: CASRGRVVSPLHF. The DNA for the CDR3 is TGTGCCAGCAGAGGCAGGGTGGTTTCACCCCTCCACTTT.